This T cell receptor (beta chain) emerged from a study of cytotoxic CD8 clonotypes in ibrutinib-treated CLL. Overall study context: Response sampling came at median around twelve months of treatment, ranging about 6 to 36 months. The study, taken as a whole, reports: Public clonotypes, an uncommon group, contracted or remained stable on treatment. Baseline clonality, above age-matched healthy donor levels, tracked circulating CD8+ T-cell counts.

TCRdb's table, derived via immunoSEQ multiplex PCR, lists solely in-frame clones and lacks some. The sample holds about 120,000 clones; about 58% are singletons and the top ten take more than 35%. About this clone: Its antigen remains unidentified.

The CDR3 is 16 amino acids. Germline CDR1 reads SEHNR; CDR2 reads FQNEAQ (reference sequence). V was clipped by 5 bases and J by 2 bases; unmatched bases: 7. This chain connects TRBV7-9 to TRBJ2-2; the match to TRBD1 covers 8 bases. The receptor's source is a human donor with chronic lymphocytic leukemia. The sample in question was PBMCs, obtained after 24 months of ibrutinib treatment. The CDR3 reads CASSLTGGRNTGELFF. CDR3 in DNA: TGTGCCAGCAGCCTAACAGGGGGGCGAAACACCGGGGAGCTGTTTTTT.